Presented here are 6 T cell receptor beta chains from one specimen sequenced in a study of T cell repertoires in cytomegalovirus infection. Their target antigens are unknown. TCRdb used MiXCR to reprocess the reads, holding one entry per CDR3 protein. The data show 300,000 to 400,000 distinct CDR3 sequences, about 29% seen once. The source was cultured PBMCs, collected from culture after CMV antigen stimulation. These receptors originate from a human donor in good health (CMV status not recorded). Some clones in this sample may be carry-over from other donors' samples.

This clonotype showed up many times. Written as DNA, the CDR3 is TGTGCCAGCAGCTACGCAGGGCTTAACTATGGCTACACCTTC. Translation: CASSYAGLNYGYTF. The V and J genes are TRBV7-8 and TRBJ1-2, with a possible D match to TRBD1 (5 bases). The CDR3 has 14 amino acids. V was cut by 4 bases and J by 1 base, with 10 bases left in between. The germline CDR1 and CDR2 sequences are SGHVS and FQNEAQ.

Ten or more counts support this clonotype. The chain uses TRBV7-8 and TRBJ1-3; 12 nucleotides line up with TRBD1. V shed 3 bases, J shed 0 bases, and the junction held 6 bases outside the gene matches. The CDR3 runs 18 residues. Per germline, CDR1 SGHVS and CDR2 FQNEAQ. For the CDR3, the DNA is TGTGCCAGCAGCTTGGGACAGGGGGCGCGGACCTCTGGAAACACCATATATTTT. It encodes CASSLGQGARTSGNTIYF.

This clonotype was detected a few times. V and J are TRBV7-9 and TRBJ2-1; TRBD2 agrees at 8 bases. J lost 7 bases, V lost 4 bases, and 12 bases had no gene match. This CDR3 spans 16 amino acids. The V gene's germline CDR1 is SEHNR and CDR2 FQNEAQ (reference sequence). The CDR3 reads CASSSGLALPRNEQFF. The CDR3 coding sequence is TGTGCCAGCAGCTCCGGACTAGCCCTACCAAGGAATGAGCAGTTCTTC.

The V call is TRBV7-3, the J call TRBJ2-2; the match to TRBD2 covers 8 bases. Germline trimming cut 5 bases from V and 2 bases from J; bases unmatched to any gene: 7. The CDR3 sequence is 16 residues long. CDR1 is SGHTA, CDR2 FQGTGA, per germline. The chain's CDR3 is CASSQEGLANTGELFF. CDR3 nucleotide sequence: TGTGCCAGCAGCCAAGAAGGACTAGCCAACACCGGGGAGCTGTTTTTT.

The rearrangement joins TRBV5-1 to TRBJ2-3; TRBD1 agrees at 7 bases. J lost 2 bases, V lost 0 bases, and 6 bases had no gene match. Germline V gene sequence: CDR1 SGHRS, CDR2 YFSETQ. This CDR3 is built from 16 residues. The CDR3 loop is CASSLGGTGVTDTQYF. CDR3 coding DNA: TGCGCCAGCAGCTTGGGGGGAACAGGGGTCACAGATACGCAGTATTTT.

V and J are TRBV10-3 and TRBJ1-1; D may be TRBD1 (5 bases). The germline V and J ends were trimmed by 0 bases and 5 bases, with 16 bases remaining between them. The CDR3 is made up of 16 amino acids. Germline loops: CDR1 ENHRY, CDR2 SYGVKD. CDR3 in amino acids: CAISESSREARTEAFF. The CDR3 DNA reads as TGTGCCATCAGTGAGTCGAGCAGGGAGGCGAGGACTGAAGCTTTCTTT.